The clone carrying this TCR beta chain was observed a handful of times. Its antigen remains unknown. RNA, once extracted, was reverse transcribed into cDNA for use as the sequencing template. Measured with immunoSEQ multiplex PCR; TCRdb has only the in-frame clones, and not every one. The table has approximately 150,000 clones, 55% seen once. These data originate in a study of CD8+ T cells in alopecia areata. Study-level points and caveats: Mice showed clearer TCR sharing than patients did, a gap that was possibly HLA-related.

V was clipped by 8 bases and J by 3 bases; unmatched bases: 13. There are 17 residues in the CDR3. From germline, CDR1 is MNHEY and CDR2 SMNVEV (reference sequence). The genes are TRBV27 and TRBJ2-4; 10 bases line up with TRBD2. The TCR sequence derives from a human donor in good health. Sequencing was done on a sample of CD4+ T cells sorted from blood. CDR3 coding DNA: TGTGCCAGCTATCATCTTAGCGGGAGGAAGGGCAAAAACATTCAGTACTTC. Amino acid sequence: CASYHLSGRKGKNIQYF.